This T cell receptor (beta chain) was retrieved from a study of T cells after yellow fever vaccination. Whole-study results and caveats: Post-booster repertoires contained most primary-vaccination clones again (roughly 97% CD4, about 88% CD8).

The CDR3 is made up of 15 amino acids. Germline V gene data show CDR1 as LGHNA and CDR2 as YSLEER. The V gene lost 0 bases and the J gene lost 6 bases, with 11 bases spanning the gap. This clonotype showed up many times. Its matching antigen is unknown. UMIs were added to TCR cDNA along with a universal primer site when it was made by 5'RACE template switching. TCRdb reanalysed the 5' RACE reads using MiXCR and keeps one entry per CDR3 protein. Altogether hundreds of thousands of distinct CDR3 sequences are present, approximately 8% being singletons, with the ten largest covering 3% to 3.5%. This receptor was taken from a young man who received the YFV17D yellow fever vaccine. Sequencing used CD4+ T cells sorted from PBMCs, obtained 5 days after the yellow fever booster vaccination. V is TRBV4-3 and J is TRBJ2-2; possibly TRBD1 for D (6 bases). The CDR3 nucleotides read TGCGCCAGCAGCCAAGATCCTACAGGGTCCGGGGAGCTGTTTTTT. It encodes CASSQDPTGSGELFF.